Listed here are 16 T cell receptor beta chains from one sample, sequenced in a study of blood T cell repertoires in COVID-19. Assay used: immunoSEQ multiplex PCR; TCRdb lists only in-frame clones, some missing. The table includes 140,000 to 150,000 clones, around four fifths detected once. Sequencing was done on a sample of PBMCs or T cells enriched from blood (not recorded which). The receptor set was obtained from a woman aged 35 to 49 who had recovered from COVID-19.

This clone came up once. The V and J genes are TRBV4-1 and TRBJ2-1; a possible D gene is TRBD2 (6 bases). Germline V gene data show CDR1 as MGHRA and CDR2 as YSYEKL. CDR3 size: 19 residues. Trimming left V 0 bases short and J 1 base short, with 19 bases between. In DNA, the CDR3 is TGCGCCAGCAGCCAAGATCCGGGACTGGCGGGTAGGTCCTACAATGAGCAGTTCTTC. Translation: CASSQDPGLAGRSYNEQFF.

The chain joins TRBV9 to TRBJ1-1, with D possibly matching TRBD1 (5 bases). The CDR3 consists of 14 residues. Deletions cut 0 bases from V and 5 bases from J, with 11 bases between. Germline V gene data show CDR1 as SGDLS and CDR2 as YYNGEE. This CDR3 reads CASSVERGGTEAFF. The CDR3, as DNA: TGTGCCAGCAGCGTAGAGCGGGGGGGAACTGAAGCTTTCTTT.

In this sample, this clone turned up a few times. This chain uses TRBV16 with TRBJ2-1; D unclear. The germline V gene has CDR1 KGHSY and CDR2 FQNENV. V lost 0 bases, J lost 2 bases, and 11 bases lay in between. CDR3 length: 16 residues. The CDR3 nucleotides are TGTGCCAGCAGCCAATCCGCCCTTACTCCCTACAATGAGCAGTTCTTC. Its protein product is CASSQSALTPYNEQFF.

The chain uses TRBV6-5 and TRBJ2-5; TRBD2 might be the D (6 bases). V was trimmed by 8 bases and J by 2 bases, leaving 12 bases between them. The CDR3 runs to 13 residues. CDR1 is MNHEY and CDR2 is SVGAGI in the germline V gene. The CDR3 sequence: CASSGREQETQYF. In nucleotides, the CDR3 is TGTGCCAGCTCTGGGCGGGAACAAGAGACCCAGTACTTC.

The chain employs TRBV3-1 (or the pseudogene TRBV3-2) and TRBJ2-2; a possible D gene is TRBD1 (6 bases). Germline CDR1 and CDR2: LGHDT and YNNKEL (reference sequence). The V end lost 2 bases, the J end lost 6 bases, and 16 bases lay between the germline ends. This CDR3 is built from 16 residues. This chain's CDR3 is CASSQQRTQGPGELFF. CDR3 nucleotides: TGTGCCAGCAGCCAACAGAGGACTCAGGGGCCCGGGGAGCTGTTTTTT.

This chain links TRBV7-9 with TRBJ2-7, with D tentatively TRBD1 (6 bases). From germline, CDR1 is SEHNR and CDR2 FQNEAQ (reference sequence). CDR3 size: 16 residues. The V gene lost 2 bases and the J gene lost 0 bases, with 14 bases spanning the gap. The CDR3 is CASSLYGRGPSYEQYF. DNA of the CDR3: TGTGCCAGCAGCTTATATGGCAGGGGACCCTCCTACGAGCAGTACTTC.

The chain joins TRBV5-1 to TRBJ1-1, with D possibly TRBD1 on 5 matching bases. There are 13 residues in the CDR3. The germline V gene has CDR1 SGHRS and CDR2 YFSETQ. V was shortened by 1 base and J by 7 bases, with 11 bases between the two germline ends. The CDR3 loop is CASSLSRQGEAFF. CDR3 DNA sequence: TGCGCCAGCAGCTTGAGCCGGCAGGGTGAAGCTTTCTTT.

This chain links TRBV4-1 with TRBJ1-4; D is perhaps TRBD1 (6 bases). The V and J ends lost 5 bases and 7 bases respectively, with 17 bases between them. This CDR3 has 15 residues. From germline, CDR1 is MGHRA and CDR2 YSYEKL. CDR3: CASSSRTALIEKLFF. CDR3 DNA sequence: TGCGCCAGCAGCTCCCGGACAGCACTTATTGAAAAACTGTTTTTT.

The rearrangement uses TRBV4-1 and TRBJ2-1, with 10 nucleotides matching TRBD2. Germline lookup yields CDR1 MGHRA and CDR2 YSYEKL. Trimming removed 3 bases from V and 7 bases from J; junction bases left unmatched: 9. This CDR3 contains 16 residues. The CDR3 sequence is CASSQPLAGAFNEQFF. CDR3 nucleotide sequence: TGCGCCAGCAGCCAGCCCCTAGCGGGAGCATTTAATGAGCAGTTCTTC.

This clone was seen only once. The rearrangement joins TRBV2 to TRBJ1-1; D call uncertain. Germline loops: CDR1 SNHLY, CDR2 FYNNEI. The CDR3 spans 12 residues. With 7 bases removed from V and 3 bases from J, the gap between germline ends came to 9 bases. The CDR3 DNA sequence: TGTGCCAGCAAGCGACGGGACACTGAAGCTTTCTTT. Translation: CASKRRDTEAFF. Based on the CDR3 plus reference TRBV2 and TRBJ1-1, the full variable domain is EPEVTQTPSHQVTQMGQEVILRCVPISNHLYFYWYRQILGQKVEFLVSFYNNEISEKSEIFDDQFSVERPDGSNFTLKIRSTKLEDSAMYFCASKRRDTEAFFGQGTRLTVV.

The chain is built from TRBV5-1 and TRBJ2-3; 12 bases map to TRBD2. J was trimmed by 2 bases and V by 4 bases; bases with no gene match: 5. CDR3 length: 16 amino acids. The germline V gene has CDR1 SGHRS and CDR2 YFSETQ. The CDR3 DNA follows: TGCGCCAGCAGCCCCCGACTAGCGGGAGTCACAGATACGCAGTATTTT. This encodes CASSPRLAGVTDTQYF.

The CDR3 DNA sequence: TGCGCCAGCAGCATAAGGCAGGGGATTAACTATGGCTACACCTTC. Its protein product is CASSIRQGINYGYTF. The chain has TRBV5-1 and TRBJ1-2, with D possibly matching TRBD1 (6 bases). With 4 bases removed from V and 1 base from J, the gap between germline ends came to 14 bases. The CDR3 covers 15 residues. CDR1 SGHRS and CDR2 YFSETQ come from the germline V gene. The complete variable domain, with remaining parts taken from reference TRBV5-1 and TRBJ1-2, reads KAGVTQTPRYLIKTRGQQVTLSCSPISGHRSVSWYQQTPGQGLQFLFEYFSETQRNKGNFPGRFSGRQFSNSRSEMNVSTLELGDSALYLCASSIRQGINYGYTFGSGTRLTVV.

The chain combines TRBV10-2 with TRBJ1-2; D is uncertain. This CDR3 contains 14 residues. V was shortened by 4 bases and J by 4 bases, with 13 bases between the two germline ends. CDR1 is WSHSY, CDR2 SAAADI, per germline. In DNA, the CDR3 is TGCGCCAGCAGTGGCGGCCGACGACCCTATGGCTACACCTTC. This sequence encodes CASSGGRRPYGYTF.

Only one count was recorded for this clone. The chain carries TRBV7-9 and TRBJ2-7, with D perhaps matching TRBD2 (7 bases). V shed 5 bases and J shed 2 bases, with 16 bases lying between them. This CDR3 spans 15 amino acids. CDR1 and CDR2 from the germline V gene are SEHNR and FQNEAQ (reference sequence). CDR3 DNA sequence: TGTGCCAGCAGCATCCTGTGGGGGGGCCCCTACGAGCAGTACTTC. It is translated as CASSILWGGPYEQYF.

V is TRBV15 and J is TRBJ2-7; 11 bases fit TRBD1. The CDR3 length is 16 residues. V gave up 0 bases and J gave up 3 bases; unmatched junction bases: 4. CDR1 LNHNV and CDR2 YYDKDF come from the germline V gene (reference sequence). For the CDR3, the DNA is TGTGCCACCAGCAGAGACAAGGGACAGGGGGACTACGAGCAGTACTTC. It specifies CATSRDKGQGDYEQYF.

This sequence joins TRBV4-2 and TRBJ2-1; 8 bases are shared with TRBD2. CDR1 and CDR2 from the germline V gene are LGHNA and YNFKEQ. The length of the CDR3 is 16 residues. The V and J ends lost 0 bases and 7 bases, in that order; junction bases with no gene match: 8. For the CDR3, the DNA is TGTGCCAGCAGCCAAGACGGAGCGGGAGTTTTGAATGAGCAGTTCTTC. It yields the protein CASSQDGAGVLNEQFF.